A single sample is the source of the 12 T cell receptor beta chains below, sequenced in a study of cytomegalovirus exposure and HLA in healthy donors. This PCR relied on a set of 60 Vbeta primers and 13 Jbeta primers. TCRdb's table, derived via immunoSEQ multiplex PCR, lists solely in-frame clones and lacks some. The sample yields 190,000 or so clones, under 85% seen once. Sequenced sample: PBMCs. All receptors derive from a woman aged 50 to 60 in good health and CMV-seropositive.

This clone has just one count. The genes are TRBV19 and TRBJ1-1, with 7 bases identical to TRBD1. The CDR3 runs 14 residues. The germline gives CDR1 LNHDA, CDR2 SQIVND (reference sequence). The ends lost 6 bases at V and 8 bases at J; junction bases unmatched: 12. The CDR3 is CASREDRTIGEAFF. The CDR3 coding sequence is TGTGCCAGTAGGGAGGACAGGACGATTGGGGAAGCTTTCTTT.

V is TRBV4-2 and J is TRBJ2-2; 13 bases line up with TRBD2. From germline, CDR1 is LGHNA and CDR2 YNFKEQ. The CDR3 runs 18 residues. The junction had 8 bases not matched to a gene; V was cut back by 0 bases and J by 7 bases. The CDR3 here is CASSQETSGGAVDGELFF. CDR3 coding DNA: TGTGCCAGCAGCCAAGAAACTAGCGGGGGGGCCGTTGACGGGGAGCTGTTTTTT.

The chain carries TRBV19 and TRBJ2-7; D uncertain. Germline CDR1 reads LNHDA; CDR2 reads SQIVND (reference sequence). This CDR3 is 13 amino acids long. V lost 4 bases and J lost 3, with 10 bases in between. CDR3 sequence reads: CASSRSQIYEQYF. DNA of the CDR3: TGTGCCAGTAGTAGGTCGCAGATCTACGAGCAGTACTTC. Full variable domain (remainder filled in from reference TRBV19 and TRBJ2-7): DGGITQSPKYLFRKEGQNVTLSCEQNLNHDAMYWYRQDPGQGLRLIYYSQIVNDFQKGDIAEGYSVSREKKESFPLTVTSAQKNPTAFYLCASSRSQIYEQYFGPGTRLTVT.

This chain uses TRBV29-1 with TRBJ2-2; possible D gene TRBD1, 7 bases. The CDR3 has 14 residues. V lost 3 bases, J lost 7 bases, and 15 bases lay in between. CDR1 is SQVTM, CDR2 ANQGSEA, per germline. The CDR3 sequence: CSVDPTGEDGELFF. As DNA, the CDR3 is TGCAGCGTTGACCCCACAGGGGAGGACGGGGAGCTGTTTTTT.

This clone was detected a few times. The rearrangement links TRBV7-9 to TRBJ2-5; TRBD1 aligns across 7 bases. Germline V lookup: CDR1 SEHNR, CDR2 FQNEAQ (reference sequence). The CDR3 covers 16 residues. Trimming took 4 bases from V and 5 from J; bases not matched to a gene: 13. The CDR3 DNA sequence: TGTGCCAGCAGCTACCCACAAGCAGGGGGTTTGGAGACCCAGTACTTC. Translation: CASSYPQAGGLETQYF.

The chain couples TRBV5-1 to TRBJ2-4, with TRBD1 matching over 7 bases. The CDR3 runs 13 residues. Per the germline V gene, CDR1 is SGHRS and CDR2 is YFSETQ. V was clipped by 7 bases and J by 1 base; unmatched bases: 2. The CDR3 is CASQDRAKNIQYF. CDR3 nucleotides: TGCGCCAGCCAGGACAGGGCCAAAAACATTCAGTACTTC.

The V and J genes are TRBV7-2 and TRBJ1-2; a weak D match, TRBD1 (6 bases). Trimming took off 5 bases at V and 3 bases at J, with 16 bases between the two ends. CDR3 length equals 15 residues. In germline, CDR1 is SGHTA, CDR2 FQGNSA. The CDR3 nucleotides read TGTGCCAGCAGCATCTCATCCGGGGGGCACTATGGCTACACCTTC. This sequence encodes CASSISSGGHYGYTF. Full variable domain (outside the CDR3, taken from reference TRBV7-2 and TRBJ1-2): GAGVSQSPSNKVTEKGKDVELRCDPISGHTALYWYRQSLGQGLEFLIYFQGNSAPDKSGLPSDRFSAERTGGSVSTLTIQRTQQEDSAVYLCASSISSGGHYGYTFGSGTRLTVV.

This chain joins TRBV30 and TRBJ2-5; 9 bases fit TRBD2. The trim removed 4 bases at V and 5 bases at J, leaving 8 bases unmatched. Germline V gene sequence: CDR1 GTSNPN, CDR2 SVGIG (reference sequence). The CDR3 consists of 14 residues. In DNA, the CDR3 is TGTGCCTGGACTAGCGGGGACTTCGCGGAGACCCAGTACTTC. Its protein product is CAWTSGDFAETQYF.

This clone was detected only once. The missing conserved phenylalanine or tryptophan at the end of this CDR3 makes a read error likely. This sequence joins TRBV5-1 and TRBJ2-7; D is possibly TRBD2 (6 bases). V lost 0 bases and J lost 4, with 11 bases in between. CDR1 and CDR2 (germline): SGHRS, YFSETQ. The CDR3 is 14 amino acids. The CDR3 region is CASSLDRDLYEQYS. The DNA of the CDR3 is TGCGCCAGCAGCTTGGATCGGGACTTATACGAGCAGTACTCC.

The gene calls are TRBV11-3 and TRBJ2-3; tentatively, D is TRBD1 (5 bases). Germline values: CDR1 SGHNT, CDR2 YENEEA. V lost 1 base to trimming and J lost 4 bases, with 9 bases between them. The CDR3 totals 14 residues. CDR3 sequence (DNA): TGTGCCAGCAGCTTAGGGGGCCAGGCAGATACGCAGTATTTT. Its protein is CASSLGGQADTQYF.

The J gene is TRBJ2-4, the V gene TRBV5-6; possible D gene TRBD2, 7 bases. Trimming left V 0 bases short and J 6 bases short, with 13 bases between. Germline lookup yields CDR1 SGHDT and CDR2 YYEEEE. The CDR3 contains 15 residues. The CDR3 protein is CASSLVGGPGNIQYF. The DNA for the CDR3 is TGTGCCAGCAGCTTGGTGGGGGGGCCGGGAAACATTCAGTACTTC.

The V gene is TRBV7-2, the J gene TRBJ1-1; D unclear. This CDR3 comprises 13 residues. Germline V CDR1 and CDR2: SGHTA, FQGNSA. V lost 2 bases to trimming and J lost 0 bases, with 4 bases between them. CDR3 sequence (DNA): TGTGCCAGCAGCTTACAGGTGAACACTGAAGCTTTCTTT. Translation: CASSLQVNTEAFF.